The present T cell receptor (beta chain) was sequenced within a study of cytomegalovirus exposure and HLA in healthy donors. This CDR3 spans 14 amino acids. Trimming removed 0 bases from V and 6 bases from J, with 10 bases in between. Per the germline V gene, CDR1 is MNHEY and CDR2 is SMNVEV (reference sequence). PCR involved 60 Vbeta and 13 Jbeta primers. Data came from immunoSEQ multiplex PCR; TCRdb stores just in-frame clones and leaves some out. This sample yields about 190,000 clones, of which about four fifths are seen a single time; approximately 0.25% belongs to the top ten. The genes are TRBV27 and TRBJ2-3, with D hard to call. Sequenced: PBMCs. The sequence was obtained from a boy aged 5 to 17 in good health and CMV-seronegative. As DNA, the CDR3 is TGTGCCAGCAGTTTATCGTCGCGTGTGGATACGCAGTATTTT. It translates to CASSLSSRVDTQYF.